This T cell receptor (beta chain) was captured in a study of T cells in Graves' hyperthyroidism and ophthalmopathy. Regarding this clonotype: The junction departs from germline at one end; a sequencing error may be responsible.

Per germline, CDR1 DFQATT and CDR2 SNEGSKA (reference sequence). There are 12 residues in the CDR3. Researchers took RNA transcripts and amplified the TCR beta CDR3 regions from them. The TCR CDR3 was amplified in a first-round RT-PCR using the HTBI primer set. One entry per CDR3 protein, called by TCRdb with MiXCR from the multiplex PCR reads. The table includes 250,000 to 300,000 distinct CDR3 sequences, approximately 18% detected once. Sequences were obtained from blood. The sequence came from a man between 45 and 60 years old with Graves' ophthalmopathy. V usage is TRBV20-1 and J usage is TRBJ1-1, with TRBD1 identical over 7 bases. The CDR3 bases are TGCGGTGCTTACCAGGGGGTCACTGAAGCTTTCTTT. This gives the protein CGAYQGVTEAFF.